The subject of this entry is one T cell receptor (beta chain). The target antigen is unknown. The CDR3 runs 14 residues. Trimming stripped 3 bases from V and 5 bases from J, with 14 bases between. Germline CDR1 reads SEHNR; CDR2 reads FQNEAQ (reference sequence). Punch biopsies of lesional scalp, plus peripheral blood, were taken from alopecia areata patients. This sample was included in a study of CD8+ T cells in alopecia areata. Background on the study: Those treated were given oral tofacitinib at 5 to 10 mg twice daily. General study findings and limits: The study also sequences resident alphabeta T cells of normal skin in scalp samples. Compared with normal scalp, lesional scalp had higher clonality and more expanded CD8+ clones. Between patients, shared TCR sequences were less clear than in mice. This was possibly due in part to HLA diversity in the patient population.

Extracted from the samples, RNA was reverse transcribed into cDNA to serve as the sequencing template. The table came from immunoSEQ multiplex PCR; TCRdb's copy has only in-frame clones and leaves some out. This sample has 7,500 to 10,000 clones; 50% to 80% occur once, and the top ten carry about 16%. This TCR came from a human donor with alopecia areata. Sequencing was done on a sample of skin. V usage is TRBV7-9 and J usage is TRBJ2-7, with D uncertain. Here the CDR3 reads CASSLLGPVDEQYF. The DNA of the CDR3 is TGTGCCAGCAGCTTGTTGGGCCCGGTCGACGAGCAGTACTTC. The full variable domain, rest sourced from reference TRBV7-9 and TRBJ2-7, is DTGVSQNPRHKITKRGQNVTFRCDPISEHNRLYWYRQTLGQGPEFLTYFQNEAQLEKSRLLSDRFSAERPKGSFSTLEIQRTEQGDSAMYLCASSLLGPVDEQYFGPGTRLTVT.